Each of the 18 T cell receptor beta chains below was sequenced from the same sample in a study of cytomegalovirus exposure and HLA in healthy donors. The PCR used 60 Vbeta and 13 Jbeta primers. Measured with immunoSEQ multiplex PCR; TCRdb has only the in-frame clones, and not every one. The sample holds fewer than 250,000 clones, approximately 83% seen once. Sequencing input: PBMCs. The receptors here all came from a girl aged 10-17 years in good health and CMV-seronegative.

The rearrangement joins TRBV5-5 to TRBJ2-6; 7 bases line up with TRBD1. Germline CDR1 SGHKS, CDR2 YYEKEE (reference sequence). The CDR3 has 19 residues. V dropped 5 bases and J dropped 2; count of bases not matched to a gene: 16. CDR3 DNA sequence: TGTGCCAGCAGTTATCATACAGGGGATCTAATTACTGGGGCCAACGTCCTGACTTTC. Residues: CASSYHTGDLITGANVLTF.

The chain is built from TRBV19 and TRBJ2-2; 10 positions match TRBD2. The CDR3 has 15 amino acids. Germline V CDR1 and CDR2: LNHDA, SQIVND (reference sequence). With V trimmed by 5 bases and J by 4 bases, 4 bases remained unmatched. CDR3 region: CASSLLAGVTGELFF. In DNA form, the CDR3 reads TGTGCCAGTAGTTTGCTAGCGGGAGTCACCGGGGAGCTGTTTTTT.

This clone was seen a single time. The CDR3 reads CASSKQQSTGELFF. CDR3 in DNA: TGTGCCAGCAGCAAACAACAGAGCACCGGGGAGCTGTTTTTT. The chain joins TRBV7-8 to TRBJ2-2; D call uncertain. The CDR3 is 14 amino acids. V was trimmed by 5 bases and J by 4 bases, leaving 11 bases between them. The germline gives CDR1 SGHVS, CDR2 FQNEAQ.

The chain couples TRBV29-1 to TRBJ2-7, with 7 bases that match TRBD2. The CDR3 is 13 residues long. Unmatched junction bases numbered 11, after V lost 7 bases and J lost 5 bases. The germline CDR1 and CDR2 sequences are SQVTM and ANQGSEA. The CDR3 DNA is TGCAGCGGGGGCGGGAGCAATTCCCACGAGCAGTACTTC. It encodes CSGGGSNSHEQYF.

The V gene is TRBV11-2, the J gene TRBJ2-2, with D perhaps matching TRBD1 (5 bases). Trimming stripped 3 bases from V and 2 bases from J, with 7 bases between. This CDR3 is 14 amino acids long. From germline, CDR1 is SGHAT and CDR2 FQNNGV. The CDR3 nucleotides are TGTGCCAGCAGCTTTCAGGGTAACACCGGGGAGCTGTTTTTT. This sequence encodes CASSFQGNTGELFF.

Here the CDR3 reads CASSSLGAPVANYGYTF. The CDR3 nucleotides are TGTGCCAGCAGCTCCCTGGGGGCTCCGGTAGCTAACTATGGCTACACCTTC. V is TRBV5-4 and J is TRBJ1-2; tentatively, D is TRBD1 (6 bases). The CDR3 length is 17 residues. The germline V and J ends were trimmed by 3 bases and 0 bases, with 18 bases remaining between them. The germline V gene encodes CDR1 SGHNT and CDR2 YYREEE (reference sequence).

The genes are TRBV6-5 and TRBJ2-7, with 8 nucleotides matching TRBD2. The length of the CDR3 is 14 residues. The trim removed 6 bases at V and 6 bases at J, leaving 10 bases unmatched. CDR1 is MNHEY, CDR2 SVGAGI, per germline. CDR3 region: CASSWGLESREQYF. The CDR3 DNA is TGTGCCAGCAGCTGGGGACTAGAGTCACGCGAGCAGTACTTC.

As DNA, the CDR3 is TGTGCCAGTAGGTCGGGACAAGTTGTCTATGGCTACACCTTC. It is translated as CASRSGQVVYGYTF. This sequence joins TRBV19 and TRBJ1-2; a possible D gene is TRBD1 (6 bases). This CDR3 region has 14 residues. V shed 6 bases and J shed 4 bases, with 15 bases lying between them. The germline V gene encodes CDR1 LNHDA and CDR2 SQIVND (reference sequence).

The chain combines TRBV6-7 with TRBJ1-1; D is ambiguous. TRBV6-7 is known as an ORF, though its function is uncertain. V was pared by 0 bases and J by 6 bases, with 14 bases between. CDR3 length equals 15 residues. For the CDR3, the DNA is TGTGCCAGCAGTTACTCGATACAACCGCAGGCTGAAGCTTTCTTT. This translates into CASSYSIQPQAEAFF.

CDR3 region: CASKTDRGSSYEQYF. The CDR3 DNA follows: TGTGCCAGCAAGACCGACAGGGGCTCGTCCTACGAGCAGTACTTC. The rearrangement joins TRBV5-8 to TRBJ2-7, with 8 positions matching TRBD1. The germline V gene encodes CDR1 SGHTS and CDR2 YDEGEE. This CDR3 has 15 residues. V shed 6 bases and J 1 base; nucleotides not matched to a gene: 9.

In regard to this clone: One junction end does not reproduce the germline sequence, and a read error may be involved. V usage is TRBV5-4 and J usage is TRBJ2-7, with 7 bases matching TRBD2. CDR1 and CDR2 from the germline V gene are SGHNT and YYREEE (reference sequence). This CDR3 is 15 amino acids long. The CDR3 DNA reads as TGTGCCAGCACCCCCGGGGGGAGTGCCCCCTACGAGCAGCACTTC. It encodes CASTPGGSAPYEQHF.

CDR3 in amino acids: CASRVDRGGLGTEAFF. CDR3 DNA: TGTGCCAGCAGGGTGGACAGGGGGGGACTAGGCACTGAAGCTTTCTTT. The gene calls are TRBV2 and TRBJ1-1, with 10 bases that match TRBD1. The CDR3 consists of 16 residues. The V gene end was trimmed by 6 bases and the J gene end by 4 bases; junction bases not matched to a gene: 11. Germline CDR1 reads SNHLY; CDR2 reads FYNNEI.

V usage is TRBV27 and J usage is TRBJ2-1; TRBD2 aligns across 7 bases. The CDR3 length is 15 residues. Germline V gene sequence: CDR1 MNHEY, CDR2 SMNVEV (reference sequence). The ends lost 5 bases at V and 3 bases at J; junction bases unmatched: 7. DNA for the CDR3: TGTGCCAGCAGTCCAGCGGGATGGCTCTACAATGAGCAGTTCTTC. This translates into CASSPAGWLYNEQFF.

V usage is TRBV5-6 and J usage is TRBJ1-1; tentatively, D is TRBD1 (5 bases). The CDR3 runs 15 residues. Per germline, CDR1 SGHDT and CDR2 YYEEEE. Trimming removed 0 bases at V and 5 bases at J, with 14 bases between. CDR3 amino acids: CASSLAGGGWTEAFF. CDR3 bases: TGTGCCAGCAGCTTGGCCGGGGGTGGATGGACTGAAGCTTTCTTT.

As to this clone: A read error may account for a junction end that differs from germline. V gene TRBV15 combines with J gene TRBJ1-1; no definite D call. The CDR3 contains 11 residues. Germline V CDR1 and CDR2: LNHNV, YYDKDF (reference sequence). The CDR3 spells CATSGDLEAFF. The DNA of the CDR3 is TGTGCCACCAGCGGAGACTTGGAAGCTTTCTTT. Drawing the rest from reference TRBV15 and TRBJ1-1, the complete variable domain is DAMVIQNPRYQVTQFGKPVTLSCSQTLNHNVMYWYQQKSSQAPKLLFHYYDKDFNNEADTPDNFQSRRPNTSFCFLDIRSPGLGDTAMYLCATSGDLEAFFGQGTRLTVV.

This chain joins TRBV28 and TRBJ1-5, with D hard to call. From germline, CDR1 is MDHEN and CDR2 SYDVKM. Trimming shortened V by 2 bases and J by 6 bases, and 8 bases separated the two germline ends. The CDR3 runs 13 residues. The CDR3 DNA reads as TGTGCCAGCAGTTTACGCGGGTCTCAGCCCCAGCATTTT. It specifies CASSLRGSQPQHF.

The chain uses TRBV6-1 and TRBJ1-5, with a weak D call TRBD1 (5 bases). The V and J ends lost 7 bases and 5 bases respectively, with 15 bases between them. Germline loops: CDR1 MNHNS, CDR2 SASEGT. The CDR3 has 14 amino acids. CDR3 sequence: CASKWPGGDQPQHF. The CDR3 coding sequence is TGTGCCAGCAAGTGGCCCGGGGGGGATCAGCCCCAGCATTTT.

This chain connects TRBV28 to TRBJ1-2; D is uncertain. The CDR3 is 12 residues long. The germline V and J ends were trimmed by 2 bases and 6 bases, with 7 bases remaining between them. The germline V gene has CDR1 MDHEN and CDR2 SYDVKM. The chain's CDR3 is CASSLGQNGYTF. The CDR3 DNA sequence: TGTGCCAGCAGTTTAGGTCAGAATGGCTACACCTTC.